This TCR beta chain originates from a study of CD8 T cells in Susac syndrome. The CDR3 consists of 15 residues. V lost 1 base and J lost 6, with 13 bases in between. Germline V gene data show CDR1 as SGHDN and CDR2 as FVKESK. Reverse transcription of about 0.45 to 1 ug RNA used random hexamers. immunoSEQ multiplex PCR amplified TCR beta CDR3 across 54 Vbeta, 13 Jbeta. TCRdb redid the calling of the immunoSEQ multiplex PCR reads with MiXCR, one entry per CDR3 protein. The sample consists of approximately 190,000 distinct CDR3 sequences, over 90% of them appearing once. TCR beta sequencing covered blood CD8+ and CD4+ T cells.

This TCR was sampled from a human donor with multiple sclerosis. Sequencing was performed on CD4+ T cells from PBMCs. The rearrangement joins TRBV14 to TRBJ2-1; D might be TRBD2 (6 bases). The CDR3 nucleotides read TGTGCCAGCAGCCAAGTGGGAAGGACTACCAATGAGCAGTTCTTC. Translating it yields CASSQVGRTTNEQFF.